This T cell receptor (beta chain) derives from a study of regulatory T cells in long-lasting Graves disease (dated by TCRdb to about 2021). At the level of the whole study: In the newly diagnosed Graves' disease group, patients had been taking antithyroid drugs for less than 3 months. A total of roughly 35 samples underwent TCR sequencing: approximately 13 from persistent and roughly 20 from newly diagnosed Graves' disease patients. Persistent Graves' disease patients were compared with newly diagnosed Graves' disease patients by peripheral blood TCR sequencing and RNA sequencing. The study was registered as a clinical trial and conducted in China. Summary of the overall study and its limitations: Sequencing and analysis were restricted to the TCR beta chain. The authors noted that the small sample size was a limitation that may lower accuracy. Persistent disease showed preferential use of TRBV28, TRBJ1-2 and TRBJ2-5, whereas newly diagnosed disease favored TRBV20-1 and TRBJ2-1. Peripheral blood alone was examined, since thyroid tissue, which constituted the primary lesion, could not be accessed. Persistent patients shared more public clonotypes among themselves (around 2,800) than newly diagnosed patients did (more than 950). Persistent Graves' disease patients showed lower TCR Shannon entropy and fewer highly expanded clones than newly diagnosed patients, suggesting clonal expansion.

Libraries were built with multiplex PCR. Sequencing instrument: Illumina HiSeq 4000. CDR3 regions were amplified by Arm-PCR with iRepertoire HTBI primers to construct TCR beta libraries. Before sequencing, the PCR products underwent gel purification. Regarding the original processing steps: Gene usage analysis of CDR3 amino acid clonotypes used the 62 TRBV and approximately 13 TRBJ segments found across samples. Filtered high-quality paired reads were merged into contigs using COPE and FqMerger. BLAST was used to align contigs to IMGT TRBV, TRBD and TRBJ reference genes, with CDR3 defined following IMGT. Any clonotype with a frequency above 0.1% was classified as a highly expanded clone. Repertoire diversity was measured by Shannon entropy, and V-J evenness by the Gini coefficient. Clonotypes shared by more than one individual were considered public. The public sequencing data were trimmed at Q25 with fastp and processed into clonotypes with MiXCR by TCRdb, which kept only in-frame beta chains. Each record represents a unique CDR3 protein, reported with the most common genes and DNA among its rows. The V and J calls, along with clone size, are taken from TCRdb and not from the paper's own processing. The sample profile shows some 220,000 distinct CDR3 sequences; less than 20% of them were found once. The ten largest clones take up roughly 10% of the sample.

V is shortened by 5 bases, J by 7 bases, and the region joining them spans 18 bases. Based on the germline V gene, the CDR1 and CDR2 sequences are SGHTA and FQGTGA. From the cysteine up to the phenylalanine, the CDR3 has a length of 14 residues. Only the CDR3 part of the read is kept: 42 bases, read in frame from the first base. The sample's time point label, in plain terms: newly diagnosed GD, antithyroid drugs for less than 3 months. For both TCR sequencing and RNA sequencing, RNA was extracted from PBMCs in TRIzol. The diagnosis of Graves' disease was made according to American Thyroid Association guidelines. Recruitment of patients was carried out at an endocrinology department in Xi'an, China. From each patient, about 9.7 milliliters of peripheral blood was collected into an EDTA anticoagulant tube. Ficoll Paque Plus density gradient separation was used to isolate PBMCs, and no additional T cell sorting was done. An Agilent 2100 Bioanalyzer and agarose gel were used to assess RNA quality, and a NanoDrop 2000 was used to measure RNA concentration.

This clonotype has more than one count but fewer than ten. The target of this receptor is not known. A single base is all that separates this from a far larger clone, so a read error is likely. The sample was also reused in another study, on T cells in Graves' hyperthyroidism and ophthalmopathy. As noted in the second study: Stable Graves' hyperthyroidism was defined as the absence of progression to ophthalmopathy over 18 months of follow-up. Hyperthyroidism patients were newly diagnosed, with disease duration under 2 months, and aged 18 to 65 years. Any patient with an uncontrolled infection, another autoimmune disease, pregnancy or lactation was excluded. Diagnoses were established on the basis of clinical symptoms, serum thyroxine and TRAb, thyroid ultrasound, and orbital computed tomography. The first round of RT-PCR for the TCR CDR3 was performed with the HTBI primer set and the Qiagen OneStep RT-PCR kit. Most expanded thyroid clonotypes (frequency above 0.001) were also found in blood, which suggests that blood repertoires may mirror thyroid immune responses. Ophthalmopathy was separated from stable hyperthyroidism by a 13 V-J signature model, with approximately 85% sensitivity and about 81% specificity obtained in cross-validation and 80%/75% obtained in testing. In validation, the model predicted progression to ophthalmopathy a median of roughly 6.2 months before onset, with roughly 70% sensitivity and nearly 75% specificity. To identify TCR V-J signatures that set the groups apart, the researchers used a discovery cohort of about a hundred patients, made up of about 44 with Graves' ophthalmopathy and about 55 with stable Graves' hyperthyroidism. Whether ophthalmopathy could be predicted prospectively was tested in an independent validation cohort made up of 18 to 20 hyperthyroidism patients plus 17 patients who later progressed to ophthalmopathy. For training and testing, the 100 or so patients in the discovery cohort were randomly divided in a 7:3 ratio. In about 6 Graves' hyperthyroidism patients, the study also compared T-cell repertoires from thyroid tissue with T-cell repertoires from blood. Once sampling was done, hyperthyroidism patients were given methimazole at a starting dose of 30 mg daily, whereas ophthalmopathy patients were given high-dose intravenous methylprednisolone. The libraries were constructed in a second round of multiplex PCR and then size-selected and purified. Paired-end sequencing of the libraries was performed with 100 bp reads on an Illumina HiSeq2000. SOAPnuke was used to process the raw data, removing reads that contained adapters or uncalled bases, had a mean Phred below 15, or lacked an exact match to the constant primer or identifier. High-quality paired reads were merged with COPE v1.2.5, and unique nucleotide sequences were defined as clonotypes. Clonotypes were aligned to IMGT TRBV, TRBD and TRBJ reference segments using MiTCR v1.1. Analysis was restricted to V-J combinations with a frequency above 0.0001, which covered 99% to 99.2% of repertoires. A TCS score was defined as the ratio between F50 (clonal expansion) and ExV (chaos), using BLOSUM62-based TCRdist between CDR3 peptides within each V-J. Welch's t-statistics and random forest reduced roughly 500 V-J features to about 13, which were used in a naive Bayes classifier (R e1071). Sample size was not statistically predetermined, and investigators were not blinded to group allocation. The paper describes TCR Vbeta CDR3 sequencing of around 140 peripheral blood samples, made up of some 40 ophthalmopathy patients, 70 to 75 hyperthyroidism patients and around 17 progressor patients.

The sequence links TRBV7-3 to TRBJ2-7; the D gene is perhaps TRBD2, on 5 matching bases. This receptor was identified in a woman in her twenties or thirties with Graves disease. Donor details come from another sample of the same person, matched by shared clones. The material sequenced was peripheral blood mononuclear cells (PBMCs), taken at new diagnosis, from a patient treated with antithyroid drugs. The sequenced DNA: TGTGCCAGCAGCATCCCTGAGAGGGTCGGAGAGCAGTACTTC. The encoded protein is CASSIPERVGEQYF.